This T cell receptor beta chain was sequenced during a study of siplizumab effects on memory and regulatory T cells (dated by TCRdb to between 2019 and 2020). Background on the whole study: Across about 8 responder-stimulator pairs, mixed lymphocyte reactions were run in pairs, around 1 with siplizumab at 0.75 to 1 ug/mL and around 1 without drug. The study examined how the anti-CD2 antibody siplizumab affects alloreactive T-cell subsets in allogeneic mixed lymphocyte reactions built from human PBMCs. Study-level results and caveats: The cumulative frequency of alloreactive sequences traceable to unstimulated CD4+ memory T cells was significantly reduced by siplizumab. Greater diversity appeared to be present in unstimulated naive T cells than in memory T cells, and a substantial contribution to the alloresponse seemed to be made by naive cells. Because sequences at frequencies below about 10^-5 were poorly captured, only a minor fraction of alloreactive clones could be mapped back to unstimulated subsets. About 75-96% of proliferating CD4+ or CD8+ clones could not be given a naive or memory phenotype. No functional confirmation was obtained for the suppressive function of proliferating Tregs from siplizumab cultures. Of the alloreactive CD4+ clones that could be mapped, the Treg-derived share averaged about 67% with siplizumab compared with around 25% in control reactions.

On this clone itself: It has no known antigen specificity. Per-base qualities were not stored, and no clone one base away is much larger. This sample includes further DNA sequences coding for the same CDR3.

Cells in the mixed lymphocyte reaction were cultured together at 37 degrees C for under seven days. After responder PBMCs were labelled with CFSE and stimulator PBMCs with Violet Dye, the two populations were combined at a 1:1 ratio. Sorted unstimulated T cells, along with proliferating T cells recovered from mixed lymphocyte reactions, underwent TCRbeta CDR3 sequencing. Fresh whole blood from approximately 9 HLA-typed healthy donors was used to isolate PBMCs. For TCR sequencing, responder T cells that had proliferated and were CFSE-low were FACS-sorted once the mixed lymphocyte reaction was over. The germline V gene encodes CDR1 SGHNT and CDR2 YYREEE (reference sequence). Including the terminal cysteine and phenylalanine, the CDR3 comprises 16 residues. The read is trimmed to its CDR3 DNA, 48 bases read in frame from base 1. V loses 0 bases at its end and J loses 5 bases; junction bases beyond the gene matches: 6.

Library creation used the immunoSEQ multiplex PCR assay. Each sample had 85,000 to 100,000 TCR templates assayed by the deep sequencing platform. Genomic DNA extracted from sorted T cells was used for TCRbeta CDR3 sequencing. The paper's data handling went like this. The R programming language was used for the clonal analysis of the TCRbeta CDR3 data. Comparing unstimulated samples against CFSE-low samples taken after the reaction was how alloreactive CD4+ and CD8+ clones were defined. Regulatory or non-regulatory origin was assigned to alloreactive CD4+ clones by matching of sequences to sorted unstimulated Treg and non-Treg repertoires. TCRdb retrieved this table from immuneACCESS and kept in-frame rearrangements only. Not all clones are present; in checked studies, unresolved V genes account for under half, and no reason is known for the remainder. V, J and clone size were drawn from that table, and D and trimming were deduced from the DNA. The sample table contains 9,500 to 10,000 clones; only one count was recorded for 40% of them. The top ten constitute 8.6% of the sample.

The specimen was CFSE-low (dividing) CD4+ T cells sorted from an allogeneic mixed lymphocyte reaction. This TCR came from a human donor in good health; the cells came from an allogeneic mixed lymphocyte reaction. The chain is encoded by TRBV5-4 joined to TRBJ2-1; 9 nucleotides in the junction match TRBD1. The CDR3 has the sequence CASSLGGTGLNNEQFF. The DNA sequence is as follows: TGTGCCAGCAGCTTGGGGGGGACAGGGCTGAACAATGAGCAGTTCTTC.